The 18 T cell receptor beta chains in this list originate from one sample, sequenced in a study of cytomegalovirus exposure and HLA in healthy donors. The study ran its PCR with 60 Vbeta and 13 Jbeta primers. Using immunoSEQ multiplex PCR, the repertoire was profiled, and TCRdb retains in-frame clones only, with some absent. The sample lists 120,000 or so clones, more than 9% seen once, with 4.6% in the top ten. What was sequenced was PBMCs. All receptors come from a woman younger than 35 in good health and CMV-seropositive.

This clone was counted only a few times. J is TRBJ2-7 and V is TRBV28; TRBD1 might be the D (6 bases). The CDR3 is 15 amino acids. V shed 4 bases and J shed 1 base, with 14 bases lying between them. Germline V gene data show CDR1 as MDHEN and CDR2 as SYDVKM. In DNA, the CDR3 is TGTGCCAGCAGTTCACCAGGGGATCGGTCCTACGAGCAGTACTTC. This gives the protein CASSSPGDRSYEQYF.

This clone was detected a few times. V gene TRBV2 combines with J gene TRBJ2-7; 9 nucleotides line up with TRBD2. Looked up from germline, CDR1 is SNHLY and CDR2 is FYNNEI. There are 13 residues in the CDR3. The ends lost 8 bases at V and 10 bases at J; junction bases unmatched: 12. CDR3 nucleotide sequence: TGTGCCAGCCTCCGCGAGGCGGGAGGGCCTCAGTACTTC. This translates into CASLREAGGPQYF.

The chain combines TRBV5-1 with TRBJ2-5; D may be TRBD2 (5 bases). CDR1 and CDR2 from the germline V gene are SGHRS and YFSETQ. CDR3 length equals 15 residues. V shed 4 bases and J shed 4 bases, with 17 bases lying between them. The chain's CDR3 is CASSGGWGQRETQYF. CDR3 DNA: TGCGCCAGCAGCGGAGGATGGGGTCAGCGAGAGACCCAGTACTTC.

This clone occurred a few times. The chain carries TRBV6-5 and TRBJ1-2; D is unresolved. V lost 0 bases to trimming and J lost 13 bases, with 18 bases between them. Looked up from germline, CDR1 is MNHEY and CDR2 is SVGAGI. The CDR3 covers 14 residues. In DNA form, the CDR3 reads TGTGCCAGCAGTTACTCTTCGGTCGCGCTCCGGGGCACCTTC. It is translated as CASSYSSVALRGTF.

This clone was observed a few times. The chain uses TRBV6-1 and TRBJ2-6; D not resolved. V shed 8 bases and J shed 4 bases, with 6 bases lying between them. There are 12 residues in the CDR3. The germline V gene encodes CDR1 MNHNS and CDR2 SASEGT. CDR3 sequence: CASGGGANVLTF. For the CDR3, the DNA is TGTGCCAGCGGCGGCGGGGCCAACGTCCTGACTTTC.

This clone appeared a few times. The J gene is TRBJ1-1, the V gene TRBV6-5; D is perhaps TRBD1 (6 bases). V was shortened by 7 bases and J by 0 bases, with 9 bases between the two germline ends. Germline V gives CDR1 MNHEY, CDR2 SVGAGI. The CDR3 totals 13 residues. The CDR3 protein is CASNGQLNTEAFF. The CDR3, as DNA: TGTGCCAGCAACGGACAGCTGAACACTGAAGCTTTCTTT.

For this clone: The junction differs from germline at one of its ends, possibly a read error. V gene TRBV15 combines with J gene TRBJ2-7; no reliable D call. The CDR3 length is 14 residues. Germline V gives CDR1 LNHNV, CDR2 YYDKDF (reference sequence). The CDR3 nucleotides are TGTGCCACCAGCAGAGATCAAGTGGGCTACGCGCAGTACTTC. It encodes CATSRDQVGYAQYF.

This clone turned up a few times. The CDR3 is CASSLGRSSGNTEAFF. The CDR3 DNA sequence: TGCGCCAGCAGCCTGGGACGGAGCTCTGGGAACACTGAAGCTTTCTTT. The chain combines TRBV5-1 with TRBJ1-1; possibly TRBD1 for D (5 bases). Germline CDR1 is SGHRS and CDR2 is YFSETQ. The CDR3 has 16 residues. V gave up 4 bases and J gave up 1 base, with 17 bases separating them.

This clone was counted a few times. This rearrangement joins TRBV11-3 to TRBJ2-5, with a weak D call TRBD2 (5 bases). Trimming shortened V by 2 bases and J by 7 bases, and 17 bases separated the two germline ends. CDR1 is SGHNT and CDR2 is YENEEA in the germline V gene. The CDR3 is 15 amino acids. The DNA for the CDR3 is TGTGCCAGCAGCTTATTAGTGGAGGCAGGAGGGACCCAGTACTTC. It translates to CASSLLVEAGGTQYF.

The chain couples TRBV7-6 to TRBJ2-1, with TRBD2 identical over 14 bases. The ends lost 4 bases at V and 4 bases at J; junction bases unmatched: 6. Germline lookup yields CDR1 SGHVS and CDR2 FNYEAQ. CDR3 length equals 17 residues. CDR3 residues: CASSSGLAGASYNEQFF. The DNA for the CDR3 is TGTGCCAGCAGCTCGGGACTAGCGGGAGCTTCTTACAATGAGCAGTTCTTC.

This clone was counted a few times. The chain couples TRBV7-9 to TRBJ2-1; TRBD2 matches 10 bases. V lost 2 bases to trimming and J lost 5 bases; unmatched junction nucleotides: 6. This CDR3 region has 16 residues. CDR1 and CDR2 from the germline V gene are SEHNR and FQNEAQ (reference sequence). The CDR3 DNA is TGTGCCAGCAGCTTATATGGACTAGCGGATAACAATGAGCAGTTCTTC. Translated, it gives CASSLYGLADNNEQFF.

This clone was seen a few times. The rearrangement joins TRBV5-1 to TRBJ2-7; maybe TRBD2 (5 bases). V lost 1 base and J 0 bases, leaving 8 bases between the germline ends. This CDR3 region has 14 residues. Germline V lookup: CDR1 SGHRS, CDR2 YFSETQ. The DNA for the CDR3 is TGCGCCAGCAGCTTGCGCGGAGGCTCCTACGAGCAGTACTTC. Protein: CASSLRGGSYEQYF.

This clone has just a few counts. The V and J genes are TRBV19 and TRBJ2-2; 16 nucleotides line up with TRBD2. This CDR3 is 17 amino acids long. Trimming cost V 7 bases and J 0 bases; bases outside gene matches: 2. CDR1 is LNHDA and CDR2 is SQIVND in the germline V gene (reference sequence). CDR3 amino acids: CASKGLAGGSNTGELFF. CDR3 bases: TGTGCCAGTAAGGGACTAGCGGGAGGGTCGAACACCGGGGAGCTGTTTTTT. Looking up the rest from reference TRBV19 and TRBJ2-2 gives the full variable domain: DGGITQSPKYLFRKEGQNVTLSCEQNLNHDAMYWYRQDPGQGLRLIYYSQIVNDFQKGDIAEGYSVSREKKESFPLTVTSAQKNPTAFYLCASKGLAGGSNTGELFFGEGSRLTVL.

This clone was counted only a few times. The chain is built from TRBV6-1 and TRBJ2-1, with a possible D match to TRBD2 (7 bases). V lost 10 bases and J 1 base, leaving 14 bases between the germline ends. In germline, CDR1 is MNHNS, CDR2 SASEGT. The CDR3 extends over 14 amino acids. The chain's CDR3 is CATGGGDSYNEQFF. The CDR3 bases are TGTGCCACCGGAGGGGGGGATTCCTACAATGAGCAGTTCTTC.

V is TRBV5-1 and J is TRBJ2-7, with D unresolved. Germline assignment: CDR1 SGHRS and CDR2 YFSETQ. This CDR3 comprises 11 residues. V dropped 4 bases and J dropped 3 bases, with 5 bases sitting between them. The CDR3 spells CASSQNYEQYF. Written as DNA, the CDR3 is TGCGCCAGCAGCCAAAACTACGAGCAGTACTTC.

This clone was counted a few times. The chain employs TRBV27 and TRBJ2-7, with D uncertain. From germline, CDR1 is MNHEY and CDR2 SMNVEV (reference sequence). Trimming shortened V by 4 bases and J by 10 bases, and 14 bases separated the two germline ends. The CDR3 is 12 residues long. CDR3 sequence (DNA): TGTGCCAGCAGTTCACCCCCGGCAGGCCAGTACTTC. Its translation: CASSSPPAGQYF.

This clone turned up a few times. The rearrangement joins TRBV2 to TRBJ1-2; perhaps TRBD1 as D (6 bases). CDR3 length equals 11 residues. The V end lost 8 bases, the J end lost 6 bases, and 10 bases lay between the germline ends. Per the germline V gene, CDR1 is SNHLY and CDR2 is FYNNEI. CDR3 in amino acids: CASEAGDGYTF. In DNA, the CDR3 is TGTGCCAGCGAGGCAGGGGATGGCTACACCTTC.

The CDR3 spells CAISDGGRAVLAGGPFEQFF. The CDR3 DNA reads TGTGCCATCAGTGACGGGGGCAGGGCCGTCCTAGCGGGAGGGCCTTTTGAGCAGTTCTTC. The V gene is TRBV10-3, the J gene TRBJ2-1, with 12 bases aligning to TRBD2. CDR3 length: 20 amino acids. J was trimmed by 9 bases and V by 3 bases; bases with no gene match: 21. Germline V gene sequence: CDR1 ENHRY, CDR2 SYGVKD.